These 24 T cell receptor beta chains share one sample of origin, sequenced in a study of blood T cell repertoires in COVID-19. The assay was immunoSEQ multiplex PCR, and TCRdb's table has in-frame clones only and misses some. In the table there are under 300,000 clones, more than 75% of which are singletons. Sequenced: peripheral blood. The receptors stem from an elderly man with acute or convalescent COVID-19.

The J gene is TRBJ2-7, the V gene TRBV27; TRBD2 aligns across 8 bases. Trimming at V came to 2 bases and at J to 5 bases, leaving 11 bases not matched to a gene. The CDR3 has 16 residues. CDR1 is MNHEY and CDR2 is SMNVEV in the germline V gene (reference sequence). DNA for the CDR3: TGTGCCAGCAGTTTAGGAGGTAGCGGGATTTCTGACGAGCAGTACTTC. As protein: CASSLGGSGISDEQYF.

The chain is built from TRBV28 and TRBJ1-5; D possibly corresponds to TRBD1 (6 bases). Looked up from germline, CDR1 is MDHEN and CDR2 is SYDVKM. The CDR3 contains 13 residues. Trimming removed 7 bases at V and 4 bases at J, with 11 bases between. The CDR3 coding sequence is TGTGCCAGCATGGGACAAGTAAATCAGCCCCAGCATTTT. Its translation is CASMGQVNQPQHF.

The rearrangement uses TRBV19 and TRBJ1-2; 9 bases align to TRBD1. V shed 4 bases, J shed 13 bases, and the junction held 7 bases outside the gene matches. The germline V gene encodes CDR1 LNHDA and CDR2 SQIVND (reference sequence). The CDR3 runs 12 residues. The DNA for the CDR3 is TGTGCCAGTAGTACTGGACAGGGGAGATCCACCTTC. Amino acid sequence: CASSTGQGRSTF.

This rearrangement joins TRBV6-1 to TRBJ1-3; the D gene is possibly TRBD1 (6 bases). This CDR3 has 16 residues. Germline CDR1 MNHNS, CDR2 SASEGT. Trimming took 4 bases from V and 2 from J, leaving 15 bases between them. CDR3 loop: CASSVAWGRAGNTIYF. CDR3 sequence (DNA): TGTGCCAGCAGTGTTGCCTGGGGGCGGGCTGGAAACACCATATATTTT.

V usage is TRBV4-2 and J usage is TRBJ2-1; the match to TRBD2 covers 13 bases. Germline V lookup: CDR1 LGHNA, CDR2 YNFKEQ. The junction had 2 bases not matched to a gene; V was cut back by 0 bases and J by 6 bases. The CDR3 loop spans 16 amino acids. The CDR3 here is CASSQELAGGPNEQFF. The CDR3 DNA is TGTGCCAGCAGCCAAGAACTAGCGGGAGGGCCCAATGAGCAGTTCTTC.

The J gene is TRBJ2-3, the V gene TRBV6-5; TRBD1 aligns across 7 bases. J lost 4 bases, V lost 4 bases, and 5 bases had no gene match. From germline, CDR1 is MNHEY and CDR2 SVGAGI. The CDR3 spans 14 residues. DNA of the CDR3: TGTGCCAGCAGTTTCACCAGGGGGTCAGATACGCAGTATTTT. Encoded protein: CASSFTRGSDTQYF.

V and J are TRBV6-5 and TRBJ1-2; 7 bases are shared with TRBD1. The CDR3 runs to 14 residues. The germline V gene has CDR1 MNHEY and CDR2 SVGAGI. Trimming cost V 8 bases and J 4 bases; bases outside gene matches: 10. The CDR3 protein is CASLTPTGIYGYTF. The DNA for the CDR3 is TGTGCCAGCCTAACCCCGACAGGGATCTATGGCTACACCTTC.

The J gene is TRBJ1-2, the V gene TRBV6-1, with D perhaps TRBD1 (6 bases). Germline V gene data show CDR1 as MNHNS and CDR2 as SASEGT. The CDR3 loop spans 14 amino acids. V shed 2 bases and J shed 4 bases, with 11 bases lying between them. The CDR3 sequence: CASSEREGGYGYTF. CDR3 coding DNA: TGTGCCAGCAGTGAACGGGAGGGGGGCTATGGCTACACCTTC.

In this sample, this clone turned up once. The rearrangement uses TRBV7-9 and TRBJ2-5, with TRBD1 as a possible D gene (6 bases). Per the germline V gene, CDR1 is SEHNR and CDR2 is FQNEAQ (reference sequence). This CDR3 is 15 amino acids long. Trimming stripped 5 bases from V and 2 bases from J, with 15 bases between. The CDR3 DNA sequence: TGTGCCAGCAGCCCGGACAGTCGAGGGCAAGAGACCCAGTACTTC. This encodes CASSPDSRGQETQYF. The whole variable domain, remainder taken from reference TRBV7-9 and TRBJ2-5, is DTGVSQNPRHKITKRGQNVTFRCDPISEHNRLYWYRQTLGQGPEFLTYFQNEAQLEKSRLLSDRFSAERPKGSFSTLEIQRTEQGDSAMYLCASSPDSRGQETQYFGPGTRLLVL.

The rearrangement links TRBV7-2 to TRBJ1-5; D may be TRBD1 (6 bases). The CDR3 consists of 15 residues. The V end was cut by 5 bases, the J end by 7 bases, with 18 bases between. The germline CDR1 and CDR2 sequences are SGHTA and FQGNSA. CDR3 loop: CASSQIGQIGQPQHF. The CDR3 coding sequence is TGTGCCAGCAGCCAGATCGGACAGATTGGGCAGCCCCAGCATTTT. The full variable domain, its missing parts supplied by reference TRBV7-2 and TRBJ1-5, is GAGVSQSPSNKVTEKGKDVELRCDPISGHTALYWYRQSLGQGLEFLIYFQGNSAPDKSGLPSDRFSAERTGGSVSTLTIQRTQQEDSAVYLCASSQIGQIGQPQHFGDGTRLSIL.

In DNA form, the CDR3 reads TGTGCCAGCAGCTTTTCCCGTAGACAGGGGCGGTATCAGCCCCAGCATTTT. Its protein product is CASSFSRRQGRYQPQHF. This chain links TRBV28 with TRBJ1-5; 8 bases match TRBD1. V lost 6 bases to trimming and J lost 5 bases; unmatched junction nucleotides: 15. The CDR3 extends over 17 amino acids. Germline V gene lookup returns CDR1 MDHEN and CDR2 SYDVKM. The complete variable domain, with remaining parts taken from reference TRBV28 and TRBJ1-5, reads DVKVTQSSRYLVKRTGEKVFLECVQDMDHENMFWYRQDPGLGLRLIYFSYDVKMKEKGDIPEGYSVSREKKERFSLILESASTNQTSMYLCASSFSRRQGRYQPQHFGDGTRLSIL.

The rearrangement uses TRBV14 and TRBJ2-7, with D perhaps matching TRBD1 (5 bases). The CDR3 runs to 13 residues. CDR1 SGHDN and CDR2 FVKESK come from the germline V gene. The V end was cut by 1 base, the J end by 5 bases, with 9 bases between. This CDR3 is CASSQVQGNEQYF. CDR3 nucleotide sequence: TGTGCCAGCAGCCAAGTTCAGGGTAACGAGCAGTACTTC.

V is TRBV11-2 and J is TRBJ2-7; D remains unclear. V gave up 1 base and J gave up 7 bases, with 8 bases separating them. The CDR3 contains 12 residues. In germline, CDR1 is SGHAT, CDR2 FQNNGV. The CDR3 is CASSLVGLEQYF. In DNA, the CDR3 is TGTGCCAGCAGCTTAGTCGGGTTAGAGCAGTACTTC.

The chain employs TRBV7-2 and TRBJ2-5; D unclear. This CDR3 contains 15 residues. From germline, CDR1 is SGHTA and CDR2 FQGNSA. Between the trimmed V and J ends, which lost 2 bases and 5 bases, there was a span of 15 bases. This CDR3 is CASSLSIYARETQYF. The CDR3 region has the DNA TGTGCCAGCAGCTTAAGTATATATGCGAGGGAGACCCAGTACTTC.

The DNA of the CDR3 is TGTGCCAGCAGCTTATTTCCCCTGAACACCGGGGAGCTGTTTTTT. Its protein product is CASSLFPLNTGELFF. This chain uses TRBV7-2 with TRBJ2-2; D is unclear. The CDR3 totals 15 residues. Trimming took 2 bases from V and 1 from J, leaving 8 bases between them. The germline V gene encodes CDR1 SGHTA and CDR2 FQGNSA. The whole variable domain, remainder taken from reference TRBV7-2 and TRBJ2-2, is GAGVSQSPSNKVTEKGKDVELRCDPISGHTALYWYRQSLGQGLEFLIYFQGNSAPDKSGLPSDRFSAERTGGSVSTLTIQRTQQEDSAVYLCASSLFPLNTGELFFGEGSRLTVL.

This clone was seen a handful of times. The chain joins TRBV6-5 to TRBJ1-2; D remains unclear. This CDR3 contains 13 residues. CDR1 MNHEY and CDR2 SVGAGI come from the germline V gene. Deletions cut 5 bases from V and 6 bases from J, with 13 bases between. CDR3 sequence (DNA): TGTGCCAGCAGTACCCCCCCCGCGGATGGCTACACCTTC. Protein product: CASSTPPADGYTF.

This clone showed up just a few times. V is TRBV5-1 and J is TRBJ2-3, with D tentatively TRBD1 (5 bases). Per germline, CDR1 SGHRS and CDR2 YFSETQ. The V gene lost 4 bases and the J gene lost 4 bases, with 19 bases spanning the gap. The CDR3 runs 16 residues. The chain's CDR3 is CASSGRARVEADTQYF. CDR3 bases: TGCGCCAGCAGCGGCAGGGCGAGAGTAGAAGCAGATACGCAGTATTTT.

The chain links TRBV5-1 to TRBJ1-1, with D unresolved. CDR1 and CDR2 (germline): SGHRS, YFSETQ. The V end lost 2 bases, the J end lost 5 bases, and 13 bases lay between the germline ends. This CDR3 comprises 14 residues. The CDR3 is CASSFSGERTEAFF. The CDR3 DNA is TGCGCCAGCAGCTTCAGCGGGGAGAGGACTGAAGCTTTCTTT.

V and J are TRBV28 and TRBJ1-1; D is possibly TRBD1 (5 bases). The CDR3 has 13 residues. Trimming stripped 7 bases from V and 3 bases from J, with 12 bases between. CDR1 is MDHEN and CDR2 is SYDVKM in the germline V gene. The CDR3 protein is CASTPGGYTEAFF. CDR3 bases: TGTGCCAGCACCCCCGGGGGGTACACTGAAGCTTTCTTT.

The gene calls are TRBV5-1 and TRBJ2-1, with 11 nucleotides matching TRBD2. Germline CDR1 is SGHRS and CDR2 is YFSETQ. CDR3 length: 16 amino acids. Trimming cost V 4 bases and J 4 bases; bases outside gene matches: 7. The CDR3: CASSNQGTSGYNEQFF. CDR3 in DNA: TGCGCCAGCAGCAACCAAGGGACTAGCGGATACAATGAGCAGTTCTTC.

The chain uses TRBV12-3 or TRBV12-4 and TRBJ2-7; D is possibly TRBD2 (6 bases). The length of the CDR3 is 13 residues. V was trimmed by 4 bases and J by 7 bases, leaving 14 bases between them. The CDR3 sequence: CASSSTRPGEQYF. The CDR3 bases are TGTGCCAGCAGTTCGACTAGGCCGGGGGAGCAGTACTTC.

This sequence joins TRBV28 and TRBJ1-2; D perhaps matches TRBD1 (5 bases). There are 12 residues in the CDR3. Germline values: CDR1 MDHEN, CDR2 SYDVKM. V was shortened by 6 bases and J by 5 bases, with 10 bases between the two germline ends. CDR3 in DNA: TGTGCCAGCAGGGAATCAGGGTATGGCTACACCTTC. It yields the protein CASRESGYGYTF.

The chain carries TRBV5-1 and TRBJ2-1; the match to TRBD2 covers 9 bases. Losses at the gene ends were 3 bases for V and 4 bases for J; bases not matched to a gene: 11. From germline, CDR1 is SGHRS and CDR2 YFSETQ. This CDR3 contains 17 residues. The chain's CDR3 is CASSWRGLREGYNEQFF. CDR3 DNA sequence: TGCGCCAGCAGCTGGCGGGGATTGCGGGAGGGGTACAATGAGCAGTTCTTC.

The genes are TRBV5-1 and TRBJ1-1, with TRBD1 matching over 11 bases. The junction had 9 bases not matched to a gene; V was cut back by 4 bases and J by 4 bases. Germline V gene sequence: CDR1 SGHRS, CDR2 YFSETQ. CDR3 length: 16 amino acids. This CDR3 is CASSTGQGASGTEAFF. In DNA, the CDR3 is TGCGCCAGCAGCACCGGACAGGGGGCGAGTGGCACTGAAGCTTTCTTT.